The 7 T cell receptor beta chains below come from one sample, sequenced in a study of identical twins. MiXCR, applied by TCRdb to the 5' RACE reads, yields one record per CDR3 protein. This sample carries fewer than 550,000 distinct CDR3 sequences, roughly 15% of them seen once, and the ten largest clones take roughly 0.43%. The same sample was also used in a study of yellow fever vaccine responses in identical twins.

The sample comprised CD4+ T cells sorted from blood. Every receptor here comes from a woman between 18 and 29 years old in good health.

In this sample, this clonotype turned up many times. The chain is built from TRBV28 and TRBJ2-4; 8 bases align to TRBD1. Germline assignment: CDR1 MDHEN and CDR2 SYDVKM. The CDR3 contains 13 residues. V was pared by 6 bases and J by 5 bases, with 3 bases of the junction left unmatched. The CDR3 here is CASRRQGQNIQYF. The CDR3, as DNA: TGTGCCAGCAGGAGACAGGGGCAAAACATTCAGTACTTC.

This clonotype has only a few counts. The rearrangement uses TRBV28 and TRBJ1-4, with D possibly TRBD1 on 5 matching bases. Germline V lookup: CDR1 MDHEN, CDR2 SYDVKM. The CDR3 covers 14 residues. V was shortened by 2 bases and J by 5 bases, with 9 bases between the two germline ends. CDR3: CASSLTAGNEKLFF. Written as DNA, the CDR3 is TGTGCCAGCAGTTTAACGGCAGGGAATGAAAAACTGTTTTTT.

This clonotype was observed a few times. The J gene is TRBJ2-5, the V gene TRBV10-3; possible D gene TRBD1, 5 bases. Germline V gene lookup returns CDR1 ENHRY and CDR2 SYGVKD. The V end lost 7 bases, the J end lost 1 base, and 16 bases lay between the germline ends. This CDR3 comprises 15 residues. CDR3 DNA sequence: TGTGCCATCACCGCAGGGAAGGGGCCCCAAGAGACCCAGTACTTC. Amino acids: CAITAGKGPQETQYF.

This clonotype was recorded a few times. The chain has TRBV2 and TRBJ2-5; 15 nucleotides align to TRBD2. The V segment lost 7 bases and the J segment 4 bases; nucleotides outside the gene matches: 7. From germline, CDR1 is SNHLY and CDR2 FYNNEI. The CDR3 spans 16 residues. The CDR3 sequence: CASIRRTSGGAETQYF. The CDR3 nucleotides are TGTGCCAGCATTCGCCGGACTAGCGGGGGGGCAGAGACCCAGTACTTC.

In this sample, this clonotype turned up a few times. The V and J genes are TRBV27 and TRBJ2-2; 7 nucleotides align to TRBD2. This CDR3 has 15 amino acids. The V gene end was trimmed by 7 bases and the J gene end by 0 bases; junction bases not matched to a gene: 5. Germline lookup yields CDR1 MNHEY and CDR2 SMNVEV (reference sequence). As DNA, the CDR3 is TGTGCCAGCAAAGTGGGAGGGTCGAACACCGGGGAGCTGTTTTTT. This gives the protein CASKVGGSNTGELFF.

This clonotype was recorded a few times. The V and J genes are TRBV10-3 and TRBJ2-5, with 7 bases matching TRBD2. Per the germline V gene, CDR1 is ENHRY and CDR2 is SYGVKD. V shed 3 bases and J 3 bases; nucleotides not matched to a gene: 10. The CDR3 spans 16 residues. The CDR3 DNA follows: TGTGCCATCAGTGATTTAATGGCTAGCGGCAAAGAGACCCAGTACTTC. Encoded protein: CAISDLMASGKETQYF.

The chain carries TRBV7-8 and TRBJ2-1; 8 nucleotides line up with TRBD2. Germline CDR1 is SGHVS and CDR2 is FQNEAQ. The CDR3 runs 15 residues. Germline trimming cut 7 bases from V and 3 bases from J; bases unmatched to any gene: 8. The DNA for the CDR3 is TGTGCCAGCATTTTGAGCGGGGGCCGCTACAATGAGCAGTTCTTC. Residues: CASILSGGRYNEQFF.